This T cell receptor beta chain was sequenced for a study of T cells in Graves' hyperthyroidism and ophthalmopathy. This clonotype was counted between two and nine times. CDR1 is MNHNS and CDR2 is SASEGT in the germline V gene. The germline V and J ends were trimmed by 5 bases and 7 bases, with 8 bases remaining between them. The CDR3 totals 12 residues. Authors of the study amplified TCR beta CDR3 regions from RNA transcripts. TCR CDR3 regions were first amplified by RT-PCR with HTBI primers. From the multiplex PCR reads, TCRdb called clonotypes with MiXCR, one entry per CDR3 protein. This repertoire shows fewer than 700,000 distinct CDR3 sequences, under 20% found once; its top ten account for approximately 15%.

This receptor was obtained from a woman aged 18-29 years with Graves' ophthalmopathy. Sequences were obtained from blood. The chain joins TRBV6-1 to TRBJ2-2; TRBD1 might be the D (5 bases). CDR3 residues: CASSRGFGELFF. The CDR3 DNA reads as TGTGCCAGCAGTAGGGGCTTCGGGGAGCTGTTTTTT.